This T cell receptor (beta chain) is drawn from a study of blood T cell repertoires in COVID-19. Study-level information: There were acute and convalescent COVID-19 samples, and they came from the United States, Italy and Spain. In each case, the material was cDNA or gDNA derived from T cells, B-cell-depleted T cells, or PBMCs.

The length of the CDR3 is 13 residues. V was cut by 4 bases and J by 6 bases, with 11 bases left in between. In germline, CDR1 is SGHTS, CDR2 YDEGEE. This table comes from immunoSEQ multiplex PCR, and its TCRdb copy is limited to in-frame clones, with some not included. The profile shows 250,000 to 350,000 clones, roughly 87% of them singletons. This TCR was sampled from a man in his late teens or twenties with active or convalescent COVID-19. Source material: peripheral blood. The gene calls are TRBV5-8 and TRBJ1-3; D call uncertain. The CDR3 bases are TGTGCCAGCAGCGGTGGGCTTGTAAACACCATATATTTT. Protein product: CASSGGLVNTIYF.